This TCR beta chain appears in the sequencing data of a study of cytomegalovirus exposure and HLA in healthy donors. Primers: 60 Vbeta forward and 13 Jbeta reverse. Using immunoSEQ multiplex PCR, the repertoire was profiled, and TCRdb retains in-frame clones only, with some absent. The sample contains about 93,000 clones, just under 80% of which appear only once. This CDR3 is 14 amino acids long. Trimming cost V 1 base and J 0 bases, with 6 bases left between them. The germline CDR1 and CDR2 sequences are KGHSH and LQKENI. This TCR was recovered from a man aged 25-45 years in good health and CMV-seronegative. The chain employs TRBV18 and TRBJ1-1; D uncertain. Sample: PBMCs. CDR3 residues: CASSPQRMNTEAFF. DNA of the CDR3: TGTGCCAGCTCACCACAGCGTATGAACACTGAAGCTTTCTTT.